The rows below give T cell receptor beta chains drawn from one sample of a study of Ad26.COV2.S vaccination and SARS-CoV-2 variants. TCRdb's table, derived via immunoSEQ multiplex PCR, lists solely in-frame clones and lacks some. Here the sample spans thousands of clones, around 83% being singletons. Here the sequenced sample was peripheral blood, taken after recovery from COVID-19. The source is a human donor who had recovered from COVID-19. Each CDR3 is given without its conserved first and last residue. Fields, in order: V gene, CDR3 length, J gene, clone size, CDR3 protein. Expanded clones get a size class; other rows say once, few or many, or leave the size out.

TRBV6-1	11	TRBJ1-1	-	ASSETGITEAF
TRBV4-3	10	TRBJ2-1	-	ASSLDTREQF
TRBV5-1	12	TRBJ1-6	-	ASSRTGNNSPLH
TRBV9	14	TRBJ2-2	once	ASSVAALLNERELF
TRBV2	13	TRBJ2-3	-	ASSVSREWMDTQY
TRBV6-1	11	TRBJ1-6	-	ASSEGSYSPLH
TRBV5-1	13	TRBJ2-1	-	ASSPTAGGYNEQF
TRBV9	11	TRBJ2-7	-	ATPGQGNYEQY
TRBV7-9	16	TRBJ1-3	-	ASSPRGVGSSAGNTIY
TRBV27	17	TRBJ1-5	-	ASSSSGGRGSFSNQPQH
TRBV5-4	16	TRBJ2-3	-	ASSSSFSGGPSTDTQY
TRBV7-9	13	TRBJ1-4	-	ASSFTGGLDEKLF
TRBV3-1/TRBV3-2	14	TRBJ1-5	-	ASRNGQGHSNQPQH
TRBV28	12	TRBJ1-6	-	ASRLDREVSPLH
TRBV5-1	11	TRBJ1-6	-	ASSLGGEAPLH
TRBV28	14	TRBJ2-3	-	ASSAGLAGTTDTQY
TRBV5-5	13	TRBJ2-1	few	ASSPTSGGHNEQF
TRBV7-8	14	TRBJ2-2	few	ASNNVGTAVVGELF
TRBV6-6	13	TRBJ1-1	-	ASSFGWGARTEAF
TRBV18	14	TRBJ1-1	-	ASSPLVGRRNTEAF
TRBV7-7	15	TRBJ2-1	-	ASSAPKGTGHYNEQF
TRBV30	13	TRBJ1-5	few	AWSVGRGANQPQH
TRBV7-2	16	TRBJ2-7	-	ASSLAIGRTGVIYEQY
TRBV9	15	TRBJ1-2	-	ASSVGAGTGEYYGYT
TRBV30	11	TRBJ2-2	-	AWSVLGAGELF
TRBV11-2	11	TRBJ2-5	-	ASSRHNQETQY
TRBV28	11	TRBJ2-1	-	ASLSVLRNEQF
TRBV10-3	9	TRBJ1-1	-	AISGAGVAF
TRBV14	12	TRBJ1-3	-	ASSLSGTGNTIY
TRBV28	14	TRBJ1-4	-	ASSSLGGTTNEKLF
TRBV19	13	TRBJ1-2	once	ASKNNRGSNYGYT
TRBV28	12	TRBJ1-5	-	ATHHTGDNQPQH
TRBV19	12	TRBJ1-3	-	ASSSGGLGNTIY
TRBV3-1/TRBV3-2	13	TRBJ1-5	-	ASSQGEVKSQPQH
TRBV7-2	15	TRBJ2-2	once	ASSQGRLAGRTGELF
TRBV4-3	15	TRBJ1-6	-	ASSQEAGFSYNSPLH